These 4 T cell receptor beta chains were all obtained from the same sample, sequenced in a study of cytomegalovirus exposure and HLA in healthy donors. PCR amplification relied on 60 Vbeta primers (plus 13 Jbeta primers). Produced via immunoSEQ multiplex PCR; TCRdb's table is partial and in-frame only. The sample lists 100,000 to 150,000 clones, less than 90% occurring once. The sequencing sample was made of PBMCs. These receptors originate from a man younger than 30 in good health and CMV-seropositive.

This chain connects TRBV7-6 to TRBJ2-7; TRBD1 matches 9 bases. V gave up 1 base and J gave up 1 base; unmatched junction bases: 5. The germline gives CDR1 SGHVS, CDR2 FNYEAQ. The CDR3 spans 16 residues. The CDR3 loop reads CASSLGGGTGSYEQYF. The CDR3 DNA is TGTGCCAGCAGCTTAGGGGGGGGGACAGGGTCCTACGAGCAGTACTTC.

V usage is TRBV5-1 and J usage is TRBJ2-3, with 9 bases aligning to TRBD2. V trimming: 4 bases; J trimming: 3 bases; junction bases outside the gene matches: 12. The CDR3 is made up of 17 amino acids. In germline, CDR1 is SGHRS, CDR2 YFSETQ. As DNA, the CDR3 is TGCGCCAGCAGCCCAGGACTAGCGCCGGGGAAAACAGATACGCAGTATTTT. Translating it yields CASSPGLAPGKTDTQYF.

This chain links TRBV6-4 with TRBJ1-6, with a tentative D call TRBD1 (6 bases). Germline CDR1 is MRHNA and CDR2 is SNTAGT. This CDR3 has 15 residues. Trimming removed 0 bases at V and 9 bases at J, with 12 bases between. CDR3 nucleotides: TGTGCCAGCAGTGACTCGGTGGGGGCTTCTTCACCCCTCCACTTT. Its translation is CASSDSVGASSPLHF.

The genes are TRBV29-1 and TRBJ1-2, with D hard to call. There are 12 residues in the CDR3. V was pared by 3 bases and J by 5 bases, with 10 bases between. CDR1 is SQVTM, CDR2 ANQGSEA, per germline. CDR3 nucleotide sequence: TGCAGCGTTGAGGAGGATGATTATGGCTACACCTTC. As protein: CSVEEDDYGYTF.